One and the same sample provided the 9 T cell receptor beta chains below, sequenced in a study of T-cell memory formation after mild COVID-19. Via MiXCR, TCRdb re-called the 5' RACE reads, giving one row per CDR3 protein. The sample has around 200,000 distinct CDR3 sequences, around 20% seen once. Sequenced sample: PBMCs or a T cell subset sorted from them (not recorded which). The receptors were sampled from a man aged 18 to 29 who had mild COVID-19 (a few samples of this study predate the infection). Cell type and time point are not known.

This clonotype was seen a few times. The DNA of the CDR3 is TGTGCCAGCAGCTTAATGGGAGACACTGAAGCTTTCTTT. It translates to CASSLMGDTEAFF. The chain has TRBV7-3 and TRBJ1-1; D not resolved. V gave up 1 base and J gave up 3 bases, with 6 bases separating them. Germline lookup yields CDR1 SGHTA and CDR2 FQGTGA. The length of the CDR3 is 13 residues.

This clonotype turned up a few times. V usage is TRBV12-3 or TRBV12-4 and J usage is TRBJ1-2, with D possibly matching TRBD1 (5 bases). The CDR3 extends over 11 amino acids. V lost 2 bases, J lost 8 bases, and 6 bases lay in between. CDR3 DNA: TGTGCCAGCAGTTTATGGGGCGGCTACACCTTC. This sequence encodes CASSLWGGYTF.

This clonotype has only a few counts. The CDR3 coding sequence is TGTGCCAGCAGCTCCGTCGTCTTCTCTGAAGCTTTCTTT. This codes for CASSSVVFSEAFF. The rearrangement links TRBV7-3 to TRBJ1-1, with D hard to call. V lost 4 bases and J 6 bases, leaving 12 bases between the germline ends. The CDR3 covers 13 residues. Germline-derived CDR1 and CDR2 are SGHTA and FQGTGA.

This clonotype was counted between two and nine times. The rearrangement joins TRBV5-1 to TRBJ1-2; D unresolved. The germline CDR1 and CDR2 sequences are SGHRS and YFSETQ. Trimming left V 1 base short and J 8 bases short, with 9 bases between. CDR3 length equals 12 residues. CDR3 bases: TGCGCCAGCAGCTTGACTCTCGGCGGCTACACCTTC. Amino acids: CASSLTLGGYTF.

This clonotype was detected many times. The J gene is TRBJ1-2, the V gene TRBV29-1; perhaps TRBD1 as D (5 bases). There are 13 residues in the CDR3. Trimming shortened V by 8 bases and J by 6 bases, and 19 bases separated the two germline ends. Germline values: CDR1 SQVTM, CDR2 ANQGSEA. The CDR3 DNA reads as TGCAGCACCCTGGCCGCAGGGTCGGATGGCTACACCTTC. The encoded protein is CSTLAAGSDGYTF.

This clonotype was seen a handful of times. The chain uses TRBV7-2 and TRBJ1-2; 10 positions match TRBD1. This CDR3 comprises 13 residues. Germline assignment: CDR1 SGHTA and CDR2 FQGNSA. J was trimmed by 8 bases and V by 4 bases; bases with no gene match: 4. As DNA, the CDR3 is TGTGCCAGCAGCTGGACGACAGGGGGCGGCTACACCTTC. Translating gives CASSWTTGGGYTF.

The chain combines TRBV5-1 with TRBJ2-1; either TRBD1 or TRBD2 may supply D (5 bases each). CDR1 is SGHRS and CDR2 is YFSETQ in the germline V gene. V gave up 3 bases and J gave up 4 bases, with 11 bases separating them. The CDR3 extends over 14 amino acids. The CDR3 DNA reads TGCGCCAGCAGCTGGGGACCATCTTACAATGAGCAGTTCTTC. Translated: CASSWGPSYNEQFF.

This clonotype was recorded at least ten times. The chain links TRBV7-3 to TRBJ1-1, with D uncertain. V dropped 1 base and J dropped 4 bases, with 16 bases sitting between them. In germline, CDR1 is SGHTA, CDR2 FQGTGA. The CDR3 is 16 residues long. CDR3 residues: CASSLNAAKMGTEAFF. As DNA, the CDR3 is TGTGCCAGCAGCTTAAATGCCGCGAAAATGGGCACTGAAGCTTTCTTT.

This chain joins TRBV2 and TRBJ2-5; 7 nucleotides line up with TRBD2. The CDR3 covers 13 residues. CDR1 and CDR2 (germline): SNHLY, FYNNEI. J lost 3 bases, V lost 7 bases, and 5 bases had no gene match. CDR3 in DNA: TGTGCCAGCACCTCTGGGAGGGAAGAGACCCAGTACTTC. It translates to CASTSGREETQYF. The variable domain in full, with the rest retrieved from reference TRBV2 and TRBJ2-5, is EPEVTQTPSHQVTQMGQEVILRCVPISNHLYFYWYRQILGQKVEFLVSFYNNEISEKSEIFDDQFSVERPDGSNFTLKIRSTKLEDSAMYFCASTSGREETQYFGPGTRLLVL.